This T cell receptor beta chain was sequenced in a study of T cell repertoires in cytomegalovirus infection. Study-wide background: In public TCR beta signatures, there were indications of both CMV infection and matching HLA type.

Unmatched junction bases numbered 6, after V lost 7 bases and J lost 6 bases. There are 13 residues in the CDR3. Germline V gene data show CDR1 as MDHEN and CDR2 as SYDVKM. This clonotype was recorded at least ten times. Its antigen is not identified. TCRdb processed the reads anew with MiXCR; each CDR3 protein has one entry. The data show approximately 200,000 distinct CDR3 sequences, roughly 20% seen once. Study-level results: Totalled public TCR beta family frequency picked out people who carried CMV plus the relevant HLA.

This sequence joins TRBV28 and TRBJ1-5, with 7 bases identical to TRBD1. This sequence was found in a human donor in good health (CMV status not recorded). Some clones in this sample may be carry-over from other donors' samples. Sequencing was done on a sample of CD8+ T cells from PBMCs. The CDR3 sequence is CASKDRVGQPQHF. The CDR3 nucleotides read TGTGCCAGCAAAGACAGGGTTGGTCAGCCCCAGCATTTT.